The clone carrying this TCR beta chain appeared many times. The target antigen is unknown. The entry originates in a study of CD8 T cells in ankylosing spondylitis. After removal of 0 bases from V and 4 bases from J, the junction contained 7 bases not matched to a gene. The germline V gene encodes CDR1 SGHRS and CDR2 YFSETQ. The CDR3 runs to 17 residues. TCRdb called the 5' RACE reads again in MiXCR, with one record for every CDR3 protein. The sample contains around 770,000 distinct CDR3 sequences, 12% of which appear only once. Study-level findings and limits: Significant enrichment of disease-linked clones was reportedly seen in matched ankylosing spondylitis synovial fluid. It appeared that ankylosing spondylitis blood was characterized by a TCR beta motif of about 8 highly homologous variants.

Material: blood, either unsorted or a sorted T cell fraction (not recorded which). The chain is built from TRBV5-1 and TRBJ2-1; 10 nucleotides agree with TRBD1. The sequence was obtained from a male donor with ankylosing spondylitis. In DNA form, the CDR3 reads TGCGCCAGCAGCTTGGCCAGAGGGACAGGGGTTTACAATGAGCAGTTCTTC. This translates into CASSLARGTGVYNEQFF.